In its sample, the clone carrying this T cell receptor beta chain was seen many times. TCR cDNA was made by 5'RACE template switching, adding a universal primer site and UMIs. TCRdb passed the 5' RACE reads through MiXCR, listing each CDR3 protein once. Here the sample spans 35,000 to 55,000 distinct CDR3 sequences, roughly 7.1% being singletons. This entry is derived from a study of T cells after yellow fever vaccination. The V end was cut by 4 bases, the J end by 2 bases, with 6 bases between. Germline assignment: CDR1 SGHRS and CDR2 YFSETQ. The CDR3 has 12 amino acids. Study findings and constraints: Most primary-vaccination clones reappeared after the booster (about 95% CD4, 88% CD8). Peaking on day 5 versus 15, the secondary response was faster but weaker.

The receptor was derived from a man younger than 45 who received the YFV17D yellow fever vaccine. J is TRBJ1-1 and V is TRBV5-1; D gene uncertain. The sample consisted of CD8+ T cells not binding an NS4B(214-222) dextramer, sorted from PBMCs, taken 45 days after the yellow fever booster vaccination. In DNA form, the CDR3 reads TGCGCCAGCAGCGTCGGAAACACTGAAGCTTTCTTT. It is translated as CASSVGNTEAFF.